The TCR beta chain described here comes from a study of blood T cell repertoires in COVID-19 (dated by TCRdb to 2018 to 2021). At the level of the whole study: Samples from collaborators originated in the United States, Italy and Spain and spanned both the acute and convalescent phases of COVID-19. Deeply sampled blood TCRbeta repertoires from subjects exposed to, actively infected with, or recovered from COVID-19 were included in the dataset. A de-identified subject ID, COVID-19 status, age in years and sex were almost always included in the sample metadata. The prospective study material was composed of cDNA or gDNA derived from T cells, B-cell-depleted T cells, or PBMCs. Where available, HLA class I and class II types were obtained from metadata supplied by the sample provider rather than from assay-based typing. The repertoires were made available in a free public database intended to serve as a resource for research on the immune response to SARS-CoV-2. The samples were drawn from two sources: the first 160 participants of the ongoing ImmuneRACE study, and some 1,300 subjects contributed by 6 global collaborators.

The CDR3 sequence holds 17 residues, the cysteine and phenylalanine included. Of all the DNA, just the CDR3 is kept, 51 bases in frame from base 1. After removal of 2 bases from V and 0 bases from J, the junction retains 5 bases not matched to a gene. The germline V gene encodes CDR1 MNHEY and CDR2 SMNVEV (reference sequence). What the authors observed across the whole study: The quantity of clinical and demographic metadata differed by source and by participant and was supplied without curation.

The immunoSEQ Assay, a bias-controlled multiplex PCR, was used to amplify TCRbeta CDR3 regions from genomic DNA. For the original study's pipeline: Nucleated cell counts per sample were estimated from amplification of reference gene primers within the assay. To quantify the absolute abundance of each unique TCRbeta CDR3 rearrangement, sequence reads were collapsed and filtered. Productive Simpson clonality was computed per sample as the square root of Simpson's diversity index over productive rearrangements. TCRdb's version of the immuneACCESS table is confined to in-frame rearrangements and falls short of the full clone set. An unresolved V gene accounts for under half of the shortfall where checked; the remainder is of unknown origin. V and J calls and clone size come straight from that table; D and trimming were deduced from the DNA. This sample holds a few hundred thousand clones; roughly 87% were observed only once. 1% of the sample is taken by the ten largest.

Each collaborating institution followed its own protocols to collect whole blood in K2EDTA tubes. For TCRbeta analysis, collaborators shipped samples in one of three forms: frozen whole blood, isolated PBMCs, or DNA extracted from either of those sample types. Comments on this clone: Its binding antigen is unknown. No much larger clone is present one base from it, and per-base qualities are unavailable.

The origin of this receptor is a man aged 50-59 years with active or convalescent COVID-19. The chain is made from TRBV27 and TRBJ2-1; 9 central bases correspond to TRBD2. Sequencing used peripheral blood. The CDR3 amino acid sequence is: CASSLDSSGVSYNEQFF. In nucleotides, the sequence is TGTGCCAGCAGTTTAGATTCTAGCGGGGTCTCCTACAATGAGCAGTTCTTC.